This T cell receptor beta chain emerged from a study of OX40 agonist ivuxolimab in advanced cancers. Libraries were prepared by immunoSEQ multiplex PCR; TCRdb keeps only in-frame clonotypes and omits some of them. Of 60,000 to 100,000 clones listed, under 85% are singletons. V dropped 10 bases and J dropped 0; count of bases not matched to a gene: 7. The CDR3 contains 15 residues. CDR1 ENHRY and CDR2 SYGVKD come from the germline V gene. Sample: CD4+ or CD8+ T cells sorted from blood, taken in a trial of the OX40 agonist ivuxolimab. The chain employs TRBV10-3 and TRBJ1-3, with 9 bases that match TRBD1. This receptor was obtained from an adult with an advanced solid tumor such as melanoma, head and neck, liver or kidney cancer. This CDR3 is CATGTGPISGNTIYF. CDR3 DNA: TGTGCCACCGGGACAGGGCCAATCTCTGGAAACACCATATATTTT.